A single sample gave rise to the 14 T cell receptor beta chains below, sequenced in a study of human T cells and chemical hapten exposure. TCRdb re-derived calls from the RACE reads in MiXCR, one entry per CDR3 protein. Altogether approximately 100,000 distinct CDR3 sequences are present, about 8.9% being singletons, with the ten largest covering roughly 3.5%. Specified time point: pre-sensitization, week 0. As for treatment: therapeutic diphenylcyclopropenone sensitization with weekly scalp DPC. This sample comprised whole blood, obtained in connection with sensitization to the hapten diphenylcyclopropenone (DPC). These receptor sequences come from a woman in her thirties or forties with alopecia areata. Some clones in this sample may be carry-over from other donors' samples.

This clonotype was detected many times. The chain uses TRBV7-3 and TRBJ2-2; 7 bases agree with TRBD1. V gave up 5 bases and J gave up 4 bases; unmatched junction bases: 10. This CDR3 region has 16 residues. The germline V gene encodes CDR1 SGHTA and CDR2 FQGTGA. CDR3 nucleotides: TGTGCCAGCAGCCCGACAGGGAACTGGGCCACCGGGGAGCTGTTTTTT. As protein: CASSPTGNWATGELFF.

This clonotype occurred many times. V gene TRBV9 combines with J gene TRBJ2-2; TRBD2 aligns across 8 bases. The CDR3 runs to 14 residues. The germline V gene encodes CDR1 SGDLS and CDR2 YYNGEE. Unmatched junction bases numbered 1, after V lost 6 bases and J lost 0 bases. The CDR3 nucleotides are TGTGCCAGCAAGCGGGAGCCGAACACCGGGGAGCTGTTTTTT. This codes for CASKREPNTGELFF.

This clonotype has ten or more counts. V gene TRBV11-1 combines with J gene TRBJ1-4, with 7 bases matching TRBD1. Germline V gives CDR1 SGHAT, CDR2 FQDESV (reference sequence). V was pared by 5 bases and J by 8 bases, with 8 bases of the junction left unmatched. The CDR3 totals 14 residues. The CDR3 loop is CASSHRGQEEKLFF. The CDR3 DNA follows: TGTGCCAGCAGCCACAGGGGCCAGGAGGAAAAACTGTTTTTT.

This clonotype was picked up many times. The gene calls are TRBV6-2 or TRBV6-3 and TRBJ1-2; unclear D gene. Germline V lookup: CDR1 MNHEY, CDR2 SVGEGT. Trimming took 2 bases from V and 2 from J, leaving 12 bases between them. The CDR3 sequence is 15 residues long. The DNA for the CDR3 is TGTGCCAGCAGTTACGTCCGGGAAATCAACTATGGCTACACCTTC. Its protein is CASSYVREINYGYTF.

J is TRBJ2-1 and V is TRBV28; D remains unclear. The germline gives CDR1 MDHEN, CDR2 SYDVKM. This CDR3 spans 11 amino acids. V was clipped by 2 bases and J by 8 bases, with 4 bases between them. CDR3 coding DNA: TGTGCCAGCAGTTTAAACCATGAGCAGTTCTTC. This sequence encodes CASSLNHEQFF.

The J gene is TRBJ2-2, the V gene TRBV3-1; D unclear. The CDR3 has 18 residues. V lost 1 base and J 0 bases, leaving 15 bases between the germline ends. CDR1 LGHDT and CDR2 YNNKEL come from the germline V gene (reference sequence). This CDR3 is CASSQAPKLFANTGELFF. The CDR3 nucleotides are TGTGCCAGCAGCCAAGCCCCTAAGCTCTTCGCGAACACCGGGGAGCTGTTTTTT.

This clonotype was observed a few times. This chain uses TRBV7-9 with TRBJ2-5; TRBD2 is a possible D gene (7 bases). There are 18 residues in the CDR3. Between the trimmed V and J ends, which lost 1 base and 0 bases, there was a span of 18 bases. Germline-derived CDR1 and CDR2 are SEHNR and FQNEAQ (reference sequence). CDR3 nucleotide sequence: TGTGCCAGCAGCTTAGGAGCCGGCGGGGGCGTGTACCAAGAGACCCAGTACTTC. Protein sequence: CASSLGAGGGVYQETQYF.

The chain uses TRBV12-3 or TRBV12-4 and TRBJ1-5; perhaps TRBD1 as D (6 bases). Between the trimmed V and J ends, which lost 2 bases and 9 bases, there was a span of 17 bases. The CDR3 loop spans 15 amino acids. CDR3 DNA: TGTGCCAGCAGTTTATCAGGGGCCGAGGTTTTGCCCCAGCATTTT. Encoded protein: CASSLSGAEVLPQHF.

This chain joins TRBV30 and TRBJ2-3; 10 bases agree with TRBD1. The trim removed 2 bases at V and 6 bases at J, leaving 8 bases unmatched. CDR3 length: 15 residues. Germline CDR1 is GTSNPN and CDR2 is SVGIG (reference sequence). This CDR3 is CAWSNPGQGKDTQYF. CDR3 in DNA: TGTGCCTGGAGTAACCCGGGACAGGGGAAGGATACGCAGTATTTT.

The chain links TRBV20-1 to TRBJ1-5; no firm D call. CDR1 is DFQATT, CDR2 SNEGSKA, per germline (reference sequence). V lost 1 base and J lost 2, with 6 bases in between. The CDR3 sequence is 13 residues long. In DNA, the CDR3 is TGCAGTGCTAGAGTTACAGGCAATCAGCCCCAGCATTTT. Translated, it gives CSARVTGNQPQHF.

This clonotype was seen many times. V is TRBV5-1 and J is TRBJ2-5; tentatively, D is TRBD2 (6 bases). The V gene's germline CDR1 is SGHRS and CDR2 YFSETQ. V was cut by 4 bases and J by 2 bases, with 9 bases left in between. This CDR3 is 13 amino acids long. The CDR3 is CASSRGNQETQYF. CDR3 DNA: TGCGCCAGCAGCCGCGGGAATCAAGAGACCCAGTACTTC.

The table lists this clonotype with many counts. V and J are TRBV6-6 and TRBJ1-1; D gene uncertain. This CDR3 has 15 residues. Trimming took 0 bases from V and 4 from J, leaving 12 bases between them. CDR1 is MNHNY and CDR2 is SVGAGI in the germline V gene (reference sequence). The CDR3 nucleotides are TGTGCCAGCAGTTACTCGCCGACGGGCTCCACTGAAGCTTTCTTT. Translating it yields CASSYSPTGSTEAFF.

This clonotype was detected a few times. This sequence joins TRBV29-1 and TRBJ1-5; 9 bases fit TRBD1. This CDR3 spans 14 amino acids. V shed 4 bases, J shed 11 bases, and the junction held 12 bases outside the gene matches. CDR1 and CDR2 from the germline V gene are SQVTM and ANQGSEA. Here the CDR3 DNA reads TGCAGCGTTGCCCCGGACAGGGGAATCTCGGCCCAGCATTTT. This codes for CSVAPDRGISAQHF.

The CDR3 region is CSVVGGPGKIMNTEAFF. The CDR3 DNA is TGCAGCGTTGTAGGGGGGCCAGGAAAAATCATGAACACTGAAGCTTTCTTT. This sequence joins TRBV29-1 and TRBJ1-1; D might be TRBD1 (6 bases). The CDR3 totals 17 residues. V dropped 4 bases and J dropped 0 bases, with 21 bases sitting between them. Germline loops: CDR1 SQVTM, CDR2 ANQGSEA.